This T cell receptor beta chain came from a study of patients and donors after allogeneic stem cell transplantation. The CDR3 is made up of 14 amino acids. CDR1 and CDR2 from the germline V gene are ENHRY and SYGVKD. In TCRdb, the RT-PCR reads were re-called with MiXCR into one record per CDR3 protein. The sample consists of about 200,000 distinct CDR3 sequences, 41% of them appearing once. Material: blood, either unsorted or a sorted T cell fraction (not recorded which). V usage is TRBV10-3 and J usage is TRBJ2-7, with TRBD2 matching over 8 bases. The sequence came from a human donor who was either an allogeneic HSCT recipient or a stem cell or donor lymphocyte infusion donor (not recorded which). It is not recorded whose cells these are; they may come from a transplant donor. The CDR3 sequence is CATLAGGATGEQYF. The CDR3 bases are TGTGCTACACTTGCGGGGGGCGCGACAGGCGAGCAGTACTTC.